This TCR beta chain was found in a study of blood T cell repertoires in COVID-19. At the level of the study: COVID-19 samples, acute and convalescent, were from the United States, Italy and Spain. T cells, B-cell-depleted T cells, or PBMCs supplied cDNA or gDNA.

In the authors' methods: Nucleated cell counts were estimated from reference gene primer amplification. Measured with immunoSEQ multiplex PCR; TCRdb has only the in-frame clones, and not every one. For V, J and clone size, that table is used; D and trimming come from the DNA. The data contain about 6,100 clones, around 83% of them seen just once; the ten biggest clones take up about 7.7%. This TCR was sampled from a human donor with active COVID-19. The donor label of this sample is uncertain. Input material: peripheral blood.

CDR3 in DNA: TGTGCCAGCACGCCCAACCTAGGACAGGGCGATTATAATTCACCCCTCCACTTT. It codes for CASTPNLGQGDYNSPLHF. The genes are TRBV6-4 and TRBJ1-6, with 8 nucleotides matching TRBD1. CDR3 length: 18 amino acids. The germline CDR1 and CDR2 sequences are MRHNA and SNTAGT. V was pared by 7 bases and J by 4 bases, with 15 bases of the junction left unmatched.